This entry is about one T cell receptor beta chain. Its antigen remains unidentified. The entry originates in a study of beta chain features in type 1 diabetes. Whole-study results and caveats: Within patients, naive, central memory and Treg TCRB repertoires seemed more similar than within healthy donors. When Type 1 diabetes patients were examined, their TCRB CDR3s proved moderately but significantly shorter in all four CD4+ subsets. A pattern of fewer insertions and more deletions at VDJ junctions was seen in type 1 diabetes patients.

cDNA synthesis used the whole RNA isolate, giving expressed TCRB sequences. Clones were sequenced by immunoSEQ multiplex PCR, and TCRdb holds only the in-frame ones, with some missing. Found here are 600,000 to 700,000 clones, 12% of them singletons; the top ten hold 0.095% to 0.15%. The germline V gene has CDR1 SNHLY and CDR2 FYNNEI. The ends were cut back, 7 bases at V and 1 base at J, with 12 bases in the middle. CDR3 length: 14 residues. This sequence joins TRBV2 and TRBJ2-3; tentative D call: TRBD1 (5 bases). The receptor's source is a man aged 25-45 years with type 1 diabetes. Input material: naive CD4+ T cells from blood. The CDR3 DNA reads TGTGCCAGCATCCGAACAGGACGCACAGATACGCAGTATTTT. It specifies CASIRTGRTDTQYF.